These 8 T cell receptor beta chains originate from one sample sequenced in a study of shared clonotypes between healthy human individuals. Sequenced by immunoSEQ multiplex PCR; TCRdb stores in-frame clones only, minus some. The top ten clones hold roughly 2% of a sample with hundreds of thousands of clones, around 73% of them seen once. The specimen was memory CD4+ T cells sorted from blood. The subset is: CD45RA-negative fraction. The receptors were gathered from a woman in her twenties or thirties in good health.

The V gene is TRBV5-4, the J gene TRBJ1-2; 8 bases are shared with TRBD1. The CDR3 has 14 amino acids. Looked up from germline, CDR1 is SGHNT and CDR2 is YYREEE (reference sequence). The ends lost 3 bases at V and 8 bases at J; junction bases unmatched: 9. CDR3 amino acids: CASSYTGGVWGYTF. Written as DNA, the CDR3 is TGTGCCAGCAGCTACACAGGGGGAGTCTGGGGCTACACCTTC.

The chain employs TRBV10-2 and TRBJ1-1; TRBD1 is a possible D gene (6 bases). Trimming removed 5 bases from V and 2 bases from J, with 9 bases in between. The germline V gene encodes CDR1 WSHSY and CDR2 SAAADI. The CDR3 consists of 13 residues. The CDR3 region has the DNA TGCGCCAGCAGTCTACAGGGAAACACTGAAGCTTTCTTT. Translation: CASSLQGNTEAFF.

This chain joins TRBV19 and TRBJ2-5; D tentatively reads TRBD1 or TRBD2 (5 bases each). Germline CDR1 and CDR2: LNHDA and SQIVND (reference sequence). The ends were cut back, 0 bases at V and 4 bases at J, with 15 bases in the middle. The CDR3 extends over 16 amino acids. The CDR3 loop is CASSIDPFQGRETQYF. DNA of the CDR3: TGTGCCAGTAGTATAGATCCCTTCCAGGGACGAGAGACCCAGTACTTC.

The J gene is TRBJ2-2, the V gene TRBV7-9; 16 positions match TRBD2. This CDR3 has 19 amino acids. The V gene end was trimmed by 5 bases and the J gene end by 3 bases; junction bases not matched to a gene: 9. Germline-derived CDR1 and CDR2 are SEHNR and FQNEAQ (reference sequence). The CDR3 nucleotides read TGTGCCAGCAGCGCCCGGGGGACTAGCGGGAGGGCGGACACCGGGGAGCTGTTTTTT. Amino acid sequence: CASSARGTSGRADTGELFF.

V is TRBV19 and J is TRBJ2-4; possible D gene TRBD1, 5 bases. Per germline, CDR1 LNHDA and CDR2 SQIVND (reference sequence). V shed 5 bases and J shed 3 bases, with 14 bases lying between them. This CDR3 is built from 15 residues. The CDR3 bases are TGTGCCAGTAGTGTTGCAGGGCAGTTCAAAAACATTCAGTACTTC. Protein product: CASSVAGQFKNIQYF.

This CDR3 reads CASSLASGVLTEAFF. CDR3 DNA sequence: TGTGCCAGCAGCTTAGCCTCGGGGGTACTGACTGAAGCTTTCTTT. This chain links TRBV7-9 with TRBJ1-1; D may be TRBD1 (5 bases). Trimming took off 0 bases at V and 5 bases at J, with 13 bases between the two ends. Germline CDR1 is SEHNR and CDR2 is FQNEAQ (reference sequence). CDR3 length equals 15 residues.

The chain is built from TRBV7-8 and TRBJ2-3, with TRBD2 matching 10 bases. Germline V gives CDR1 SGHVS, CDR2 FQNEAQ. J lost 4 bases, V lost 5 bases, and 12 bases had no gene match. CDR3 length equals 17 residues. CDR3 amino acids: CASSPRTSGYLADTQYF. Written as DNA, the CDR3 is TGTGCCAGCAGCCCCCGGACTAGCGGATACCTCGCAGATACGCAGTATTTT.

J is TRBJ2-2 and V is TRBV7-2; D may be TRBD2 (6 bases). Trimming took 5 bases from V and 3 from J, leaving 16 bases between them. In germline, CDR1 is SGHTA, CDR2 FQGNSA. This CDR3 contains 16 residues. The CDR3 protein is CASSGSGRRDTGELFF. The CDR3 DNA is TGTGCCAGCAGCGGAAGCGGGCGTCGGGACACCGGGGAGCTGTTTTTT.